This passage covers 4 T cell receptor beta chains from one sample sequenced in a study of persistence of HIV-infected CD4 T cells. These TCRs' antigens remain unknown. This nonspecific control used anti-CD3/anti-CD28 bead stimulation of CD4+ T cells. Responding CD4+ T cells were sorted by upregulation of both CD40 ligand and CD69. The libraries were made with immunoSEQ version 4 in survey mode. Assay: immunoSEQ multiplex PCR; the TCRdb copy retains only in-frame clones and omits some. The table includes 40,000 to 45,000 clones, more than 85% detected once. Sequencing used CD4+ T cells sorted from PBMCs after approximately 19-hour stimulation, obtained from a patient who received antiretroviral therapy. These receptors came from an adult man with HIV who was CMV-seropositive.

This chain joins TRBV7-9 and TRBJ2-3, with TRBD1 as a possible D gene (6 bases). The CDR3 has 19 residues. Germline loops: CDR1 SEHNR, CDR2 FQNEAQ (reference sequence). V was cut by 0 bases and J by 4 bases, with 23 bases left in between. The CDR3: CASSLALSGHIALADTQYF. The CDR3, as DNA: TGTGCCAGCAGCTTAGCACTTTCGGGACACATTGCTCTGGCAGATACGCAGTATTTT. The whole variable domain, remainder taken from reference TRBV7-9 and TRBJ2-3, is DTGVSQNPRHKITKRGQNVTFRCDPISEHNRLYWYRQTLGQGPEFLTYFQNEAQLEKSRLLSDRFSAERPKGSFSTLEIQRTEQGDSAMYLCASSLALSGHIALADTQYFGPGTRLTVL.

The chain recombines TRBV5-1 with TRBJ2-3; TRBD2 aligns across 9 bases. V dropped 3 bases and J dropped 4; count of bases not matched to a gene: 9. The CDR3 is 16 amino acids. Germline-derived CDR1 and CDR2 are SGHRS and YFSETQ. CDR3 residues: CASSSSGGGAPDTQYF. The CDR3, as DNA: TGCGCCAGCAGCTCCTCCGGCGGGGGGGCCCCAGATACGCAGTATTTT.

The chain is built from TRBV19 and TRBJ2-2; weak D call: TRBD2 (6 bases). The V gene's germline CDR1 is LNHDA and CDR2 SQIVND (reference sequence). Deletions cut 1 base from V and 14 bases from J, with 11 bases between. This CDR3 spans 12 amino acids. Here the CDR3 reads CASSIAVGGLFF. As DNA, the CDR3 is TGTGCCAGTAGTATAGCGGTGGGGGGACTGTTTTTT. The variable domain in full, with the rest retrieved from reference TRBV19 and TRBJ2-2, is DGGITQSPKYLFRKEGQNVTLSCEQNLNHDAMYWYRQDPGQGLRLIYYSQIVNDFQKGDIAEGYSVSREKKESFPLTVTSAQKNPTAFYLCASSIAVGGLFFGEGSRLTVL.

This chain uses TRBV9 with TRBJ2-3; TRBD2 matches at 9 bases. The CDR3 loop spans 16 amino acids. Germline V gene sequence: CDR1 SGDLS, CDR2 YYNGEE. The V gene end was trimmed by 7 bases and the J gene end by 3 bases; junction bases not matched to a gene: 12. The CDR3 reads CASAPRQRGATDTQYF. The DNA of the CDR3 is TGTGCCAGCGCACCCCGACAGCGGGGGGCAACAGATACGCAGTATTTT.